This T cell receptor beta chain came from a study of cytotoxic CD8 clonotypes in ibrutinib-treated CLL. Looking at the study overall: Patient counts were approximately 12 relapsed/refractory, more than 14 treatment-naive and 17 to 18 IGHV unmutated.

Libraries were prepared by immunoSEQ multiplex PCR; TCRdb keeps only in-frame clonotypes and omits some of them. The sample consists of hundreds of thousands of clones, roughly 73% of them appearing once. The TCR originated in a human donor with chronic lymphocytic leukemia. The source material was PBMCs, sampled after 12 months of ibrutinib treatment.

The CDR3 reads CASRWDSYEQYF. The DNA of the CDR3 is TGCGCCAGCAGATGGGACAGCTACGAGCAGTACTTC. V is TRBV5-1 and J is TRBJ2-7; 7 nucleotides agree with TRBD1. This CDR3 is 12 amino acids long. Germline values: CDR1 SGHRS, CDR2 YFSETQ. V shed 5 bases, J shed 3 bases, and the junction held 2 bases outside the gene matches. The full variable domain, with the rest looked up from reference TRBV5-1 and TRBJ2-7, is KAGVTQTPRYLIKTRGQQVTLSCSPISGHRSVSWYQQTPGQGLQFLFEYFSETQRNKGNFPGRFSGRQFSNSRSEMNVSTLELGDSALYLCASRWDSYEQYFGPGTRLTVT.